A selection of T cell receptor beta chains follows, all from one sample in a study of shared clonotypes between healthy human individuals. Here immunoSEQ multiplex PCR was the method, and the copy in TCRdb shows in-frame clones only, minus some. This sample carries around 500,000 clones, approximately 79% of them seen once, and the ten largest clones take less than 15%. Sequenced input: PBMCs. These receptors all stem from a woman aged 35 to 49 in good health. Some clones in this sample may be carry-over from other donors' samples. The CDR3 runs from the conserved cysteine through the conserved F or W. D genes are given only for firm matches. Rows give clone size only sometimes, using once, few, many, or a class for an expanded clone.

v_call: TRBV5-1; clone_size: .; j_call: TRBJ2-3; d_call: .; cdr3_aa: CASRPIQGQNTDTQYF; cdr3_nt: TGCGCCAGCAGACCTATCCAGGGCCAGAACACAGATACGCAGTATTTT
v_call: TRBV15; clone_size: .; j_call: TRBJ2-5; d_call: TRBD2; cdr3_aa: CATSREIHAGGETQYF; cdr3_nt: TGTGCCACCAGCAGAGAGATCCACGCGGGAGGAGAGACCCAGTACTTC
v_call: TRBV7-2; clone_size: .; j_call: TRBJ2-1; d_call: TRBD2; cdr3_aa: CASSFGAGLVHGEQFF; cdr3_nt: TGTGCCAGCAGCTTTGGGGCGGGACTAGTCCACGGTGAGCAGTTCTTC
v_call: TRBV30; clone_size: .; j_call: TRBJ1-5; d_call: .; cdr3_aa: CAWTPSGRGNQPQHF; cdr3_nt: TGTGCCTGGACCCCTAGTGGAAGGGGCAATCAGCCCCAGCATTTT
v_call: TRBV7-9; clone_size: .; j_call: TRBJ2-7; d_call: .; cdr3_aa: CASSLDLYEQYF; cdr3_nt: TGTGCCAGCAGCCTAGACTTATACGAGCAGTACTTC
v_call: TRBV10-3; clone_size: .; j_call: TRBJ1-1; d_call: TRBD1; cdr3_aa: CAISESIQGANTEAFF; cdr3_nt: TGTGCCATCAGTGAGTCGATCCAGGGGGCGAACACTGAAGCTTTCTTT
v_call: TRBV27; clone_size: once; j_call: TRBJ2-7; d_call: .; cdr3_aa: CASSPTTPPYEQYF; cdr3_nt: TGTGCCAGCAGTCCTACCACCCCCCCCTACGAGCAGTACTTC
v_call: TRBV28; clone_size: .; j_call: TRBJ2-3; d_call: TRBD1; cdr3_aa: CASSRSGTGSTDTQYF; cdr3_nt: TGTGCCAGCAGTCGGTCCGGGACAGGGAGCACAGATACGCAGTATTTT
v_call: TRBV18; clone_size: few; j_call: TRBJ1-1; d_call: TRBD1; cdr3_aa: CASSPQWDRVLAFF; cdr3_nt: TGTGCCAGCTCACCACAATGGGACAGGGTTTTAGCTTTCTTT
v_call: TRBV4-3; clone_size: .; j_call: TRBJ2-1; d_call: .; cdr3_aa: CASSPRQFNEQFF; cdr3_nt: TGCGCCAGCAGCCCCAGACAGTTCAATGAGCAGTTCTTC
v_call: TRBV7-9; clone_size: .; j_call: TRBJ2-7; d_call: TRBD1; cdr3_aa: CASSLEDRLYEQYF; cdr3_nt: TGTGCCAGCAGCTTAGAGGACAGGCTATACGAGCAGTACTTC
v_call: TRBV11-3; clone_size: .; j_call: TRBJ2-5; d_call: .; cdr3_aa: CASSLGTQGSETQYF; cdr3_nt: TGTGCCAGCAGCTTAGGCACCCAGGGGTCGGAGACCCAGTACTTC
v_call: TRBV4-1; clone_size: .; j_call: TRBJ2-2; d_call: .; cdr3_aa: CASSHSIGLPGELFF; cdr3_nt: TGCGCCAGCAGCCACAGTATAGGGCTGCCCGGGGAGCTGTTTTTT
v_call: TRBV6-5; clone_size: .; j_call: TRBJ2-7; d_call: .; cdr3_aa: CATQSTYEQYF; cdr3_nt: TGTGCCACCCAGTCTACCTACGAGCAGTACTTC
v_call: TRBV4-2; clone_size: once; j_call: TRBJ2-5; d_call: TRBD2; cdr3_aa: CASSQAETSRETQYF; cdr3_nt: TGTGCCAGCAGCCAAGCTGAGACTAGCCGAGAGACCCAGTACTTC
v_call: TRBV7-9; clone_size: .; j_call: TRBJ2-7; d_call: TRBD2; cdr3_aa: CASSSLAGVGYEQYF; cdr3_nt: TGTGCCAGCAGCTCACTAGCGGGAGTTGGGTACGAGCAGTACTTC
v_call: TRBV23-1; clone_size: .; j_call: TRBJ2-7; d_call: .; cdr3_aa: CASSPGSGEVDYEQYF; cdr3_nt: TGCGCCAGCAGTCCGGGGTCCGGGGAAGTCGACTACGAGCAGTACTTC
v_call: TRBV5-1; clone_size: .; j_call: TRBJ1-2; d_call: TRBD1; cdr3_aa: CASSSTGTGDGYTF; cdr3_nt: TGCGCCAGCAGCTCTACCGGGACAGGGGATGGCTACACCTTC
v_call: TRBV5-1; clone_size: .; j_call: TRBJ2-2; d_call: TRBD1; cdr3_aa: CASSLGYGQGAGELFF; cdr3_nt: TGCGCCAGCAGCTTGGGGTACGGACAGGGGGCCGGGGAGCTGTTTTTT
v_call: TRBV19; clone_size: .; j_call: TRBJ2-5; d_call: TRBD1; cdr3_aa: CASSPGTGWGETQYF; cdr3_nt: TGTGCCAGTAGTCCCGGGACAGGGTGGGGGGAGACCCAGTACTTC
v_call: TRBV7-3; clone_size: .; j_call: TRBJ1-1; d_call: TRBD1; cdr3_aa: CASSSLPGQGTEAFF; cdr3_nt: TGTGCCAGCAGCTCTCTTCCTGGACAGGGCACTGAAGCTTTCTTT
v_call: TRBV9; clone_size: .; j_call: TRBJ1-2; d_call: .; cdr3_aa: CASSVTSAGTGYTF; cdr3_nt: TGTGCCAGCAGCGTAACGAGCGCAGGGACGGGCTACACCTTC